One sample yielded the 31 T cell receptor beta chains listed below, sequenced in a study of T-cell reconstitution after alpha-beta-depleted transplantation in children. As it was prepared, the TCRbeta library received unique molecular identifiers. TCRdb processed the PCR reads anew with MiXCR; each CDR3 protein has one entry. The data contain approximately 97,000 distinct CDR3 sequences, 4.5% to 7.5% of them seen just once; the ten biggest clones take up about 6%. The sample consisted of PBMCs, mostly from graft donor cells, taken 60 days after TCRalphabeta/CD19-depleted stem cell transplant. The receptors were sampled from a female patient aged 2-9 years who had a stem cell transplant for Fanconi anemia, so the T cells may come from the graft donor.

This clonotype was seen a few times. The chain carries TRBV20-1 and TRBJ2-1, with 9 nucleotides matching TRBD2. Germline V gene sequence: CDR1 DFQATT, CDR2 SNEGSKA (reference sequence). The junction had 7 bases not matched to a gene; V was cut back by 7 bases and J by 6 bases. The CDR3 extends over 13 amino acids. The CDR3 loop reads CSGLTLAGNEQFF. DNA of the CDR3: TGCAGTGGGTTGACACTAGCGGGCAATGAGCAGTTCTTC.

This clonotype was observed at least ten times. The V and J genes are TRBV9 and TRBJ1-2; perhaps TRBD1 as D (6 bases). V was cut by 2 bases and J by 5 bases, with 10 bases left in between. Germline V gene sequence: CDR1 SGDLS, CDR2 YYNGEE. CDR3 size: 13 residues. CDR3 loop: CASSVAQGYGYTF. For the CDR3, the DNA is TGTGCCAGCAGCGTTGCACAGGGTTATGGCTACACCTTC.

This clonotype was counted ten times or more. The genes are TRBV20-1 and TRBJ2-7, with 8 bases identical to TRBD1. CDR3 size: 13 residues. The trim removed 3 bases at V and 4 bases at J, leaving 5 bases unmatched. Germline CDR1 is DFQATT and CDR2 is SNEGSKA (reference sequence). CDR3 DNA: TGCAGTGCTAGTTCCAGGGGGCTGTACGAGCAGTACTTC. Its protein is CSASSRGLYEQYF.

This clonotype was found many times. This chain links TRBV15 with TRBJ1-2, with 11 bases that match TRBD1. The trim removed 3 bases at V and 5 bases at J, leaving 14 bases unmatched. This CDR3 is built from 18 residues. Germline V gene data show CDR1 as LNHNV and CDR2 as YYDKDF (reference sequence). For the CDR3, the DNA is TGTGCCACCAGCAGCTTAACCCGGGACAGGGGGAATCCTTATGGCTACACCTTC. This translates into CATSSLTRDRGNPYGYTF.

This clonotype was recorded many times. The chain recombines TRBV7-8 with TRBJ1-3, with a weak D call TRBD1 (5 bases). Germline CDR1 and CDR2: SGHVS and FQNEAQ. Trimming took off 5 bases at V and 0 bases at J, with 8 bases between the two ends. The CDR3 loop spans 14 amino acids. The CDR3, as DNA: TGTGCCAGCAGCGTCGGGGGCTCTGGAAACACCATATATTTT. Translating gives CASSVGGSGNTIYF.

This clonotype was counted many times. The chain couples TRBV14 to TRBJ1-5; D remains ambiguous. Deletions cut 0 bases from V and 10 bases from J, with 10 bases between. Germline assignment: CDR1 SGHDN and CDR2 FVKESK. The CDR3 has 13 amino acids. The CDR3 coding sequence is TGTGCCAGCAGCCAAGATCTTCTGACTCCCCAGCATTTT. Amino acid sequence: CASSQDLLTPQHF.

The chain employs TRBV5-1 and TRBJ2-5; TRBD2 aligns across 15 bases. V lost 4 bases and J lost 0; bases outside the gene matches: 13. Germline V lookup: CDR1 SGHRS, CDR2 YFSETQ. CDR3 length: 20 amino acids. The CDR3 is CASSPKGLAGGPGYQETQYF. CDR3 nucleotide sequence: TGCGCCAGCAGCCCGAAAGGACTAGCGGGAGGGCCGGGGTACCAAGAGACCCAGTACTTC.

This clonotype was detected only a few times. The chain joins TRBV7-2 to TRBJ2-7, with D possibly being TRBD2 (5 bases). This CDR3 is built from 16 residues. Trimming took off 3 bases at V and 3 bases at J, with 18 bases between the two ends. Germline V CDR1 and CDR2: SGHTA, FQGNSA. CDR3 sequence: CASSLLTSLDYYEQYF. In DNA, the CDR3 is TGTGCCAGCAGCTTGTTAACTTCACTAGATTACTACGAGCAGTACTTC.

This clonotype was detected many times. The V call is TRBV21-1, the J call TRBJ1-1; TRBD1, as called in the table, went unchecked against the DNA. TRBV21-1 is reported as a pseudogene. This CDR3 has 15 amino acids. CDR3 region: CASSKGTGRDTEAFF. The CDR3 coding sequence is TGTGCCAGCAGCAAAGGGACAGGAAGGGACACTGAAGCTTTCTTT.

The CDR3 nucleotides are TGCGCCAGCAGCTTGGACTACGGGTACGAGCAGTACTTC. It specifies CASSLDYGYEQYF. The V gene is TRBV5-1, the J gene TRBJ2-7; D uncertain. The CDR3 spans 13 residues. CDR1 and CDR2 (germline): SGHRS, YFSETQ. Trimming left V 0 bases short and J 4 bases short, with 8 bases between.

This clonotype was seen ten or more times. The V and J genes are TRBV20-1 and TRBJ1-1; 8 nucleotides match TRBD1. The CDR3 is 13 amino acids. Germline-derived CDR1 and CDR2 are DFQATT and SNEGSKA (reference sequence). V was pared by 0 bases and J by 5 bases, with 2 bases of the junction left unmatched. In DNA, the CDR3 is TGCAGTGCTAGAGAGGACAGGGCTACTGAAGCTTTCTTT. This encodes CSAREDRATEAFF.

There are many counts of this clonotype. The J gene is TRBJ1-2, the V gene TRBV12-3 or TRBV12-4; tentatively, D is TRBD1 (6 bases). This CDR3 contains 12 residues. V was shortened by 5 bases and J by 4 bases, with 8 bases between the two germline ends. CDR3 region: CASSRTVYGYTF. In nucleotides, the CDR3 is TGTGCCAGCAGTCGGACAGTCTATGGCTACACCTTC.

The sample holds a few counts of this clonotype. J is TRBJ2-2 and V is TRBV20-1, with D uncertain. V was trimmed by 1 base and J by 1 base, leaving 10 bases between them. CDR1 DFQATT and CDR2 SNEGSKA come from the germline V gene (reference sequence). The CDR3 is 15 amino acids. As DNA, the CDR3 is TGCAGTGCTAGAGGGTGGGTCGGGAACACCGGGGAGCTGTTTTTT. It specifies CSARGWVGNTGELFF.

The rearrangement links TRBV18 to TRBJ1-5; no reliable D call. The CDR3 is 13 amino acids. The ends were cut back, 1 base at V and 9 bases at J, with 10 bases in the middle. Germline CDR1 KGHSH, CDR2 LQKENI. The CDR3 sequence is CASSPRSLLPQHF. The CDR3 coding sequence is TGTGCCAGCTCACCACGAAGCCTTTTGCCCCAGCATTTT.

The chain combines TRBV28 with TRBJ1-5; TRBD1 aligns across 8 bases. The ends lost 5 bases at V and 7 bases at J; junction bases unmatched: 7. The germline CDR1 and CDR2 sequences are MDHEN and SYDVKM. There are 14 residues in the CDR3. CDR3 sequence reads: CASSLWTGSQPQHF. The CDR3, as DNA: TGTGCCAGCAGTCTTTGGACAGGGTCCCAGCCCCAGCATTTT. Together with reference TRBV28 and TRBJ1-5, the CDR3 gives the full variable domain: DVKVTQSSRYLVKRTGEKVFLECVQDMDHENMFWYRQDPGLGLRLIYFSYDVKMKEKGDIPEGYSVSREKKERFSLILESASTNQTSMYLCASSLWTGSQPQHFGDGTRLSIL.

This clonotype was picked up many times. The chain employs TRBV5-1 and TRBJ2-3; tentatively, D is TRBD2 (5 bases). This CDR3 region has 14 residues. Trimming took 6 bases from V and 1 from J, leaving 12 bases between them. The germline CDR1 and CDR2 sequences are SGHRS and YFSETQ. The CDR3 loop is CASKAELGTDTQYF. The CDR3 coding sequence is TGCGCCAGCAAAGCGGAGTTGGGCACAGATACGCAGTATTTT.

This clonotype appeared many times. The V call is TRBV12-3 or TRBV12-4, the J call TRBJ2-7; the D is unclear. The CDR3 extends over 13 amino acids. V was pared by 5 bases and J by 4 bases, with 12 bases between. For the CDR3, the DNA is TGTGCCAGCAGTCCCGGCAGGAGATACGAGCAGTACTTC. It specifies CASSPGRRYEQYF.

This chain connects TRBV7-2 to TRBJ1-5; D not resolved. This CDR3 has 14 residues. V gave up 1 base and J gave up 5 bases, with 9 bases separating them. Germline CDR1 SGHTA, CDR2 FQGNSA. The CDR3 here is CASSLDSSYQPQHF. CDR3 nucleotides: TGTGCCAGCAGCTTAGACAGCTCTTATCAGCCCCAGCATTTT.

The rearrangement links TRBV6-5 to TRBJ2-3; 16 nucleotides align to TRBD2. The CDR3 sequence is 17 residues long. J gave up 7 bases and V 2 bases, and 6 bases lay outside the gene matches. CDR1 and CDR2 from the germline V gene are MNHEY and SVGAGI. CDR3 residues: CASSYRGTSGGAYTQYF. As DNA, the CDR3 is TGTGCCAGCAGTTACCGGGGGACTAGCGGGGGGGCCTATACGCAGTATTTT.

This clonotype was recorded at least ten times. The chain recombines TRBV29-1 with TRBJ2-2, with 8 positions matching TRBD2. The germline V gene encodes CDR1 SQVTM and CDR2 ANQGSEA. The CDR3 has 14 amino acids. Unmatched junction bases numbered 3, after V lost 4 bases and J lost 2 bases. The CDR3 region has the DNA TGCAGCGTTGGGACTAGCCCAAACACCGGGGAGCTGTTTTTT. As protein: CSVGTSPNTGELFF.

This clonotype was seen ten or more times. This chain links TRBV15 with TRBJ1-1, with D possibly matching TRBD1 (5 bases). Trimming removed 1 base from V and 3 bases from J, with 9 bases in between. CDR1 is LNHNV and CDR2 is YYDKDF in the germline V gene (reference sequence). There are 14 residues in the CDR3. The CDR3 DNA is TGTGCCACCAGCAGAGGGGGGGTCGACACTGAAGCTTTCTTT. Translated, it gives CATSRGGVDTEAFF. Combining the CDR3 with reference TRBV15 and TRBJ1-1 gives the whole variable domain DAMVIQNPRYQVTQFGKPVTLSCSQTLNHNVMYWYQQKSSQAPKLLFHYYDKDFNNEADTPDNFQSRRPNTSFCFLDIRSPGLGDTAMYLCATSRGGVDTEAFFGQGTRLTVV.

There are many counts of this clonotype. The genes are TRBV11-2 and TRBJ1-3; D not certain. Trimming pared 5 bases from V and 0 bases from J, leaving 8 bases between. This CDR3 spans 14 amino acids. Germline V gives CDR1 SGHAT, CDR2 FQNNGV. The CDR3 loop reads CASSQEVSGNTIYF. The CDR3 bases are TGTGCCAGCAGCCAGGAGGTCTCTGGAAACACCATATATTTT.

Many counts were recorded for this clonotype. This chain links TRBV10-3 with TRBJ2-1, with TRBD1 matching over 9 bases. The CDR3 extends over 15 amino acids. The ends lost 4 bases at V and 2 bases at J; junction bases unmatched: 3. Germline assignment: CDR1 ENHRY and CDR2 SYGVKD. CDR3 bases: TGTGCCATCAGTGGGACAGGGGCTACCTACAATGAGCAGTTCTTC. This codes for CAISGTGATYNEQFF.

This clonotype turned up a few times. This chain joins TRBV27 and TRBJ1-2, with D hard to call. The germline V gene encodes CDR1 MNHEY and CDR2 SMNVEV (reference sequence). The CDR3 covers 13 residues. With 3 bases removed from V and 2 bases from J, the gap between germline ends came to 7 bases. The CDR3 bases are TGTGCCAGCAGTTTTATCGCGAACTATGGCTACACCTTC. Protein: CASSFIANYGYTF.

The count of this clonotype is one. The chain recombines TRBV28 with TRBJ1-2, with 7 positions matching TRBD1. The V segment lost 6 bases and the J segment 2 bases; nucleotides outside the gene matches: 3. The CDR3 extends over 13 amino acids. The germline V gene encodes CDR1 MDHEN and CDR2 SYDVKM. For the CDR3, the DNA is TGTGCCAGCAGCATGGGACAGAACTATGGCTACACCTTC. Translating it yields CASSMGQNYGYTF.

This clonotype has just a few counts. This rearrangement joins TRBV19 to TRBJ1-1; D might be TRBD1 (5 bases). Trimming pared 1 base from V and 0 bases from J, leaving 9 bases between. The germline CDR1 and CDR2 sequences are LNHDA and SQIVND (reference sequence). The CDR3 loop spans 15 amino acids. The CDR3 DNA reads TGTGCCAGTAGTATAGGTGGCAGGGTGAACACTGAAGCTTTCTTT. This encodes CASSIGGRVNTEAFF.

This clonotype was recorded at least ten times. The chain recombines TRBV10-3 with TRBJ2-7; 7 bases align to TRBD1. The length of the CDR3 is 17 residues. Germline trimming cut 0 bases from V and 4 bases from J; bases unmatched to any gene: 12. Germline loops: CDR1 ENHRY, CDR2 SYGVKD. The CDR3 is CAISESGQLMILYEQYF. In nucleotides, the CDR3 is TGTGCCATCAGTGAGTCGGGACAGCTTATGATTTTGTACGAGCAGTACTTC.

This clonotype was counted many times. This chain uses TRBV7-6 with TRBJ1-1, with 7 bases lining up with TRBD1. This CDR3 region has 15 residues. The V gene end was trimmed by 3 bases and the J gene end by 1 base; junction bases not matched to a gene: 5. Germline CDR1 and CDR2: SGHVS and FNYEAQ. The CDR3 protein is CASSLRQGRNTEAFF. CDR3 coding DNA: TGTGCCAGCAGCTTGAGACAGGGTAGGAACACTGAAGCTTTCTTT.

This clonotype has at least ten counts. The chain couples TRBV20-1 to TRBJ2-1; D unclear. The V end was cut by 6 bases, the J end by 6 bases, with 18 bases between. CDR1 and CDR2 from the germline V gene are DFQATT and SNEGSKA (reference sequence). The CDR3 length is 14 residues. The CDR3 nucleotides read TGCAGTGCCAACAGTGGAGTGATCGGCAATGAGCAGTTCTTC. It is translated as CSANSGVIGNEQFF.

Here the CDR3 DNA reads TGTGCCAGCAGTTACTCGGGAGTCTATGGCTACACCTTC. Protein sequence: CASSYSGVYGYTF. This chain links TRBV6-5 with TRBJ1-2; unclear D gene. Between the trimmed V and J ends, which lost 0 bases and 4 bases, there was a span of 6 bases. Germline CDR1 is MNHEY and CDR2 is SVGAGI. The CDR3 is 13 residues long.

This clonotype was seen ten or more times. The V gene is TRBV5-1, the J gene TRBJ1-1, with 7 bases lining up with TRBD1. The germline gives CDR1 SGHRS, CDR2 YFSETQ. CDR3 size: 15 residues. The V and J ends lost 4 bases and 1 base, in that order; junction bases with no gene match: 7. CDR3 sequence: CASSRGQAKNTEAFF. Written as DNA, the CDR3 is TGCGCCAGCAGCCGCGGACAGGCAAAGAACACTGAAGCTTTCTTT.